This TCR beta chain was identified during a study of blood T cell repertoires in COVID-19. Study overall: The United States, Italy and Spain provided the acute and convalescent COVID-19 samples. Sources were T cells, B-cell-depleted T cells, or PBMCs; the material itself was cDNA or gDNA.

Between the trimmed V and J ends, which lost 3 bases and 0 bases, there was a span of 15 bases. CDR1 is LGHDT and CDR2 is YNNKEL in the germline V gene (reference sequence). CDR3 length: 17 amino acids. TCRdb's table, derived via immunoSEQ multiplex PCR, lists solely in-frame clones and lacks some. There are 350,000 to 550,000 clones in the sample; roughly 90% occur only once, and 4.3% lies in the top ten. V gene TRBV3-1 (or the pseudogene TRBV3-2) combines with J gene TRBJ1-3, with D maybe TRBD1 (6 bases). The receptor comes from a woman aged 25 to 39 with acute or convalescent COVID-19. Sequenced input: peripheral blood. This chain's CDR3 is CASSQGGGGRSGNTIYF. CDR3 nucleotides: TGTGCCAGCAGCCAGGGGGGCGGGGGACGCTCTGGAAACACCATATATTTT.